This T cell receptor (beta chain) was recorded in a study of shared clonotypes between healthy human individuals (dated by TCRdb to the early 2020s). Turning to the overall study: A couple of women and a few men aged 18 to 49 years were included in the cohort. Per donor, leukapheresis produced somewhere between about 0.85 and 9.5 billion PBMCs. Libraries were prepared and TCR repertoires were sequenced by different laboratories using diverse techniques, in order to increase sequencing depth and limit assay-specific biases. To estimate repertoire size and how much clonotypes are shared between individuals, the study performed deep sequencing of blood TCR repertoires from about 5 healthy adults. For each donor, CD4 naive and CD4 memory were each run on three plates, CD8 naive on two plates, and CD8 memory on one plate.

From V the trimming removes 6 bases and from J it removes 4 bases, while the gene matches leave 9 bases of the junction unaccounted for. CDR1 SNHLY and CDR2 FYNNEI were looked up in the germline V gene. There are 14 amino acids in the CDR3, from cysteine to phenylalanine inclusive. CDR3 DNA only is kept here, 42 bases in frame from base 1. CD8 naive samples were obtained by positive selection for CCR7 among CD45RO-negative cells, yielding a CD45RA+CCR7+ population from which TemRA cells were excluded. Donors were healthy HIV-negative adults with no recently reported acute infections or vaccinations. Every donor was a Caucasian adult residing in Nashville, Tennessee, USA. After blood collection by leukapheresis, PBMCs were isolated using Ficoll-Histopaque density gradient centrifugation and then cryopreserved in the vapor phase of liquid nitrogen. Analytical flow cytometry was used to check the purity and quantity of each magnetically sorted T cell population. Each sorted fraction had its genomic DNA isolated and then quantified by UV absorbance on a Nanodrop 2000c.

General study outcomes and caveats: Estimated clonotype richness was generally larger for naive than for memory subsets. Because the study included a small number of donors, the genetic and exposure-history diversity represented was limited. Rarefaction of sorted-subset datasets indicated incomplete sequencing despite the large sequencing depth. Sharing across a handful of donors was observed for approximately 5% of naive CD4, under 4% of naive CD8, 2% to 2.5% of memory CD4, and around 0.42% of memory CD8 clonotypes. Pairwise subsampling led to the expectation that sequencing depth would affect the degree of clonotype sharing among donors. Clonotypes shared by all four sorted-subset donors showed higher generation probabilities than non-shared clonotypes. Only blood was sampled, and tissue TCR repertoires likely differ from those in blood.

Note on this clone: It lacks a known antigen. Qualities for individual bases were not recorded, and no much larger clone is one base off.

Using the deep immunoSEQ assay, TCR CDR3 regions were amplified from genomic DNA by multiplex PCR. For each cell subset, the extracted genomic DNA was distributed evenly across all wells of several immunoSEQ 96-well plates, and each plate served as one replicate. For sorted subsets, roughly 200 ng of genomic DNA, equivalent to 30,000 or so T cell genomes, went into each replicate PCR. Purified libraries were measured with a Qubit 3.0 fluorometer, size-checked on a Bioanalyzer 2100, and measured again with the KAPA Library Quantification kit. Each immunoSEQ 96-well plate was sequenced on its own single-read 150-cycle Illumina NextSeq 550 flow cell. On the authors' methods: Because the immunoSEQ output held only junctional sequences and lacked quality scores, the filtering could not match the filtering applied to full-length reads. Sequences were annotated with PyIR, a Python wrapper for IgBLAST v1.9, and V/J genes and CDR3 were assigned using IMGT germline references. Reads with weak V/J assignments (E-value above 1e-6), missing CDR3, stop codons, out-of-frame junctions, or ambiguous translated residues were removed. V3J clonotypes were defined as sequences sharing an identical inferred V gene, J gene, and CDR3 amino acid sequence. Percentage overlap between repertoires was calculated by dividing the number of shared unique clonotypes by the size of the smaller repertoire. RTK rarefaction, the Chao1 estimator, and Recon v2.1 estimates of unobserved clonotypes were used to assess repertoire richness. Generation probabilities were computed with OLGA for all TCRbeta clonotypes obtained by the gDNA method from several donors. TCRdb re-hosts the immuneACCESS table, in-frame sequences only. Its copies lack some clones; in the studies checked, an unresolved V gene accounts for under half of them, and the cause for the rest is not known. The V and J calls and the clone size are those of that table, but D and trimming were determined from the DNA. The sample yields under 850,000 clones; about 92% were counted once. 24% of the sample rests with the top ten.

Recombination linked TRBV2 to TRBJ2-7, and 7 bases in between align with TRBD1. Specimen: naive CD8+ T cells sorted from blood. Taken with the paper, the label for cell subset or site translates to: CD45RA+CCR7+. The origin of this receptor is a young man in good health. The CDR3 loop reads CASSLGQIIYEQYF. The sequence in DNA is TGTGCCAGCAGCTTGGGACAGATTATTTACGAGCAGTACTTC.